This T cell receptor beta chain was observed in a study of breast tumors, draining lymph nodes, adjacent tissues. TCRdb reanalysed the multiplex PCR reads using MiXCR and keeps one entry per CDR3 protein. This sample has 30,000 to 40,000 distinct CDR3 sequences; just over 35% occur once, and the top ten carry approximately 10%. Overall study findings and caveats: Data fit most tumor T cells coming from lymph node, expanding in tumor.

There are many counts of this clonotype. Its antigen is undetermined. Germline values: CDR1 LNHDA, CDR2 SQIVND (reference sequence). CDR3 size: 14 residues. Trimming left V 7 bases short and J 2 bases short, with 14 bases between. The chain carries TRBV19 and TRBJ1-2; D is unclear. The sequencing sample was made of breast tumor tissue. This clonotype was sampled from a female donor with breast cancer. Some clones in this sample may be carry-over from other donors' samples. The CDR3 loop is CASTSTARNYGYTF. CDR3 bases: TGTGCCAGTACCTCGACGGCCCGGAACTATGGCTACACCTTC.